The rows below give T cell receptor beta chains drawn from one sample of a study of blood T cell repertoires in COVID-19. Profiled with immunoSEQ multiplex PCR; TCRdb holds only in-frame clones, not every one. The sample lists almost 100,000 clones; about 89% were seen once. Material: peripheral blood. Receptor source: a man aged 45-65 years with acute or convalescent COVID-19. Both conserved end residues are part of each CDR3. Fields, in order: CDR3 length, V gene, J gene, clone size, D gene, CDR3 DNA, CDR3 protein. A D gene is named only where the DNA matches it firmly. The size of a clone is reported for some rows only, either as once, few or many, or as a class for expanded clones.

cdr3_length: 13; v_call: TRBV28; j_call: TRBJ1-2; clone_size: .; d_call: .; cdr3_nt: TGTGCCAGCAGTTTTGGGTCCGGGGATGGCTACACCTTC; cdr3_aa: CASSFGSGDGYTF
cdr3_length: 14; v_call: TRBV6-5; j_call: TRBJ2-3; clone_size: .; d_call: TRBD2; cdr3_nt: TGTGCCTCCAAGCGGGGGACAACCTTAGATACGCAGTATTTT; cdr3_aa: CASKRGTTLDTQYF
cdr3_length: 14; v_call: TRBV7-3; j_call: TRBJ2-2; clone_size: .; d_call: .; cdr3_nt: TGTGCCAGCAGCTTAACTCGGAACACCGGGGAGCTGTTTTTT; cdr3_aa: CASSLTRNTGELFF
cdr3_length: 15; v_call: TRBV3-1/TRBV3-2; j_call: TRBJ1-2; clone_size: few; d_call: TRBD1; cdr3_nt: TGTGCCAGCAGCCAAGATCAAGGGACAGGGCTAGGCTACACCTTC; cdr3_aa: CASSQDQGTGLGYTF
cdr3_length: 13; v_call: TRBV5-1; j_call: TRBJ1-2; clone_size: .; d_call: .; cdr3_nt: TGCGCCAGCAGCTTGGCAGGGAACTATGGCTACACCTTC; cdr3_aa: CASSLAGNYGYTF
cdr3_length: 15; v_call: TRBV7-9; j_call: TRBJ1-1; clone_size: .; d_call: .; cdr3_nt: TGTGCCAGCAGCCCCGCCAGGGGCGCGGTCACTGAAGCTTTCTTT; cdr3_aa: CASSPARGAVTEAFF
cdr3_length: 16; v_call: TRBV7-5; j_call: TRBJ1-1; clone_size: .; d_call: .; cdr3_nt: TGTGTCAGAAGCGGTTCGACCGGAGGGGTGGATTTTGAAGCTTTCTTT; cdr3_aa: CVRSGSTGGVDFEAFF
cdr3_length: 15; v_call: TRBV20-1; j_call: TRBJ2-1; clone_size: .; d_call: .; cdr3_nt: TGCAGTGCTAGTGGAGCCGGAGCCGCCTACAATGAGCAGTTCTTC; cdr3_aa: CSASGAGAAYNEQFF
cdr3_length: 14; v_call: TRBV11-2; j_call: TRBJ1-6; clone_size: .; d_call: TRBD1; cdr3_nt: TGTGCCAGCAAACCGGGACAGGGGAGGTCACCCCTCCACTTT; cdr3_aa: CASKPGQGRSPLHF
cdr3_length: 15; v_call: TRBV6-5; j_call: TRBJ1-2; clone_size: .; d_call: .; cdr3_nt: TGTGCCAGCAGTCCACAAAGGACAGCGAACTATGGCTACACCTTC; cdr3_aa: CASSPQRTANYGYTF
cdr3_length: 15; v_call: TRBV3-1/TRBV3-2; j_call: TRBJ1-5; clone_size: .; d_call: .; cdr3_nt: TGTGCCAGCAGCCAAGCGACAGGTCGCGGCCAGCCCCAGCATTTT; cdr3_aa: CASSQATGRGQPQHF
cdr3_length: 12; v_call: TRBV6-2/TRBV6-3; j_call: TRBJ2-7; clone_size: .; d_call: .; cdr3_nt: TGTGCCAGCAGTTACTCAAGCCCGCGGAGGTACTTC; cdr3_aa: CASSYSSPRRYF
cdr3_length: 14; v_call: TRBV5-1; j_call: TRBJ1-5; clone_size: .; d_call: .; cdr3_nt: TGCGCCAGCAGCTTGGGTGGGGGGAATCAGCCCCAGCATTTT; cdr3_aa: CASSLGGGNQPQHF
cdr3_length: 16; v_call: TRBV19; j_call: TRBJ2-2; clone_size: .; d_call: .; cdr3_nt: TGTGCCAGTAGTCGACAGCCCGAGATAAACACCGGGGAGCTGTTTTTT; cdr3_aa: CASSRQPEINTGELFF
cdr3_length: 15; v_call: TRBV7-9; j_call: TRBJ2-7; clone_size: .; d_call: TRBD2; cdr3_nt: TGTGCCAGCAGCCCACCCGGAAGGGAGGGGTACGAGCAGTACTTC; cdr3_aa: CASSPPGREGYEQYF
cdr3_length: 14; v_call: TRBV29-1; j_call: TRBJ2-2; clone_size: .; d_call: .; cdr3_nt: TGCAGCGTCAAACCCGGACAGCGCACCGGGGAGCTGTTTTTT; cdr3_aa: CSVKPGQRTGELFF
cdr3_length: 17; v_call: TRBV4-1; j_call: TRBJ1-1; clone_size: .; d_call: TRBD1; cdr3_nt: TGCGCCAGCAGCCAAGACTCGACGACAGGGCGAGACACTGAAGCTTTCTTT; cdr3_aa: CASSQDSTTGRDTEAFF
cdr3_length: 15; v_call: TRBV2; j_call: TRBJ2-5; clone_size: .; d_call: TRBD2; cdr3_nt: TGTGCCAGCAGCCCTATGGGCCGGGAGGGAGAGACCCAGTACTTC; cdr3_aa: CASSPMGREGETQYF
cdr3_length: 13; v_call: TRBV12-3/TRBV12-4; j_call: TRBJ2-5; clone_size: .; d_call: TRBD1; cdr3_nt: TGTGCCAGCCGCCTCGGGACAGGGTTACCCCAGTACTTC; cdr3_aa: CASRLGTGLPQYF
cdr3_length: 11; v_call: TRBV12-3/TRBV12-4; j_call: TRBJ2-7; clone_size: .; d_call: TRBD1; cdr3_nt: TGTGCCAGTAGGGGGACAGGGGAGCAGTACTTC; cdr3_aa: CASRGTGEQYF
cdr3_length: 16; v_call: TRBV7-2; j_call: TRBJ2-3; clone_size: .; d_call: TRBD2; cdr3_nt: TGTGCCAGCAGCTTAGATCTAGCGGGCCACACAGATACGCAGTATTTT; cdr3_aa: CASSLDLAGHTDTQYF
cdr3_length: 14; v_call: TRBV27; j_call: TRBJ1-5; clone_size: .; d_call: .; cdr3_nt: TGTGCCAGCAGTGGCACCCCTTTGGCTCAGCCCCAGCATTTT; cdr3_aa: CASSGTPLAQPQHF
cdr3_length: 18; v_call: TRBV5-1; j_call: TRBJ2-3; clone_size: .; d_call: TRBD1; cdr3_nt: TGCGCCAGCAGCGGGCCGGGACAGGGGGCGATTGGCGCAGATACGCAGTATTTT; cdr3_aa: CASSGPGQGAIGADTQYF
cdr3_length: 19; v_call: TRBV5-1; j_call: TRBJ1-4; clone_size: .; d_call: .; cdr3_nt: TGCGCCAGCAGCTTTCGGGGCCCTCAGGGGCCCACAACTAATGAAAAACTGTTTTTT; cdr3_aa: CASSFRGPQGPTTNEKLFF
cdr3_length: 18; v_call: TRBV6-6; j_call: TRBJ1-2; clone_size: .; d_call: .; cdr3_nt: TGTGCCAGCAGTCCTCCCGGGCAGGGAAGCCTTTCATCGGATGGCTACACCTTC; cdr3_aa: CASSPPGQGSLSSDGYTF
cdr3_length: 15; v_call: TRBV5-1; j_call: TRBJ2-1; clone_size: .; d_call: TRBD2; cdr3_nt: TGCGCCAGCAGCTTGAGCCTAGCGGGGATGGGTGAGCAGTTCTTC; cdr3_aa: CASSLSLAGMGEQFF
cdr3_length: 12; v_call: TRBV6-2/TRBV6-3; j_call: TRBJ2-7; clone_size: once; d_call: .; cdr3_nt: TGTGCCAGCAGCCCGGACAACTACGAGCAGTACTTC; cdr3_aa: CASSPDNYEQYF
cdr3_length: 14; v_call: TRBV6-6; j_call: TRBJ1-1; clone_size: .; d_call: .; cdr3_nt: TGTGCCAGCAGTTACTCAGCGGTTAACACTGAAGCTTTCTTT; cdr3_aa: CASSYSAVNTEAFF
cdr3_length: 15; v_call: TRBV6-5; j_call: TRBJ1-6; clone_size: once; d_call: TRBD1; cdr3_nt: TGTGCCAGCAGGAGGGAGGAGACAGGGGTTTCACCCCTCCACTTT; cdr3_aa: CASRREETGVSPLHF
cdr3_length: 15; v_call: TRBV4-1; j_call: TRBJ1-5; clone_size: few; d_call: .; cdr3_nt: TGCGCCAGCAGCCAGGTTCGGGATAGCAATCAGCCCCAGCATTTT; cdr3_aa: CASSQVRDSNQPQHF
cdr3_length: 14; v_call: TRBV18; j_call: TRBJ2-4; clone_size: .; d_call: .; cdr3_nt: TGTGCCAGCTCACCATCGGCAGGGCAGCACATTCAGTACTTC; cdr3_aa: CASSPSAGQHIQYF
cdr3_length: 15; v_call: TRBV5-1; j_call: TRBJ1-1; clone_size: .; d_call: TRBD1; cdr3_nt: TGCGCCAGCAGCTCCTCGCGGGACAGGGCCACTGAAGCTTTCTTT; cdr3_aa: CASSSSRDRATEAFF
cdr3_length: 12; v_call: TRBV7-9; j_call: TRBJ2-1; clone_size: .; d_call: .; cdr3_nt: TGTGCCAGCAGCATACGGTACAATGAGCAGTTCTTC; cdr3_aa: CASSIRYNEQFF
cdr3_length: 15; v_call: TRBV11-2; j_call: TRBJ1-2; clone_size: .; d_call: .; cdr3_nt: TGTGCCAGCAGCCTTACAGGGATAGAGATCTATGGCTACACCTTC; cdr3_aa: CASSLTGIEIYGYTF
cdr3_length: 15; v_call: TRBV30; j_call: TRBJ2-3; clone_size: .; d_call: TRBD2; cdr3_nt: TGTGCCTGGAGTCAACTAGCGGGAGTAGCAGATACGCAGTATTTT; cdr3_aa: CAWSQLAGVADTQYF
cdr3_length: 13; v_call: TRBV29-1; j_call: TRBJ2-2; clone_size: .; d_call: .; cdr3_nt: TGCAGCGTTGAGGGCTTAGACGTCGGGGAGCTGTTTTTT; cdr3_aa: CSVEGLDVGELFF
cdr3_length: 13; v_call: TRBV29-1; j_call: TRBJ1-2; clone_size: .; d_call: .; cdr3_nt: TGCAGCGTTCTTGACAGGTTAAAAGATGGCTACACCTTC; cdr3_aa: CSVLDRLKDGYTF
cdr3_length: 13; v_call: TRBV7-9; j_call: TRBJ2-5; clone_size: .; d_call: .; cdr3_nt: TGTGCCAGCAGCCCCAGCGGGTTCGAGACCCAGTACTTC; cdr3_aa: CASSPSGFETQYF
cdr3_length: 12; v_call: TRBV5-1; j_call: TRBJ1-2; clone_size: .; d_call: .; cdr3_nt: TGCGCCAGCAGTGCAGGGCTGGGCGGCTACACCTTC; cdr3_aa: CASSAGLGGYTF
cdr3_length: 14; v_call: TRBV11-3; j_call: TRBJ2-2; clone_size: .; d_call: .; cdr3_nt: TGTGCCAGCAGCTCCGGGGAGGTCCCCGGGGAGCTGTTTTTT; cdr3_aa: CASSSGEVPGELFF
cdr3_length: 13; v_call: TRBV19; j_call: TRBJ2-1; clone_size: .; d_call: .; cdr3_nt: TGTGCCAGTAGTATAGAGCGCGGCAATGAGCAGTTCTTC; cdr3_aa: CASSIERGNEQFF
cdr3_length: 20; v_call: TRBV4-1; j_call: TRBJ2-3; clone_size: .; d_call: TRBD2; cdr3_nt: TGCGCCAGCAGCCAAGATATGGCGGTGACTAGCGGGGTTAGCACAGATACGCAGTATTTT; cdr3_aa: CASSQDMAVTSGVSTDTQYF
cdr3_length: 13; v_call: TRBV27; j_call: TRBJ1-5; clone_size: once; d_call: TRBD1; cdr3_nt: TGTGCCAGCAGGGACAGGGCCTTTCAGCCCCAGCATTTT; cdr3_aa: CASRDRAFQPQHF
cdr3_length: 14; v_call: TRBV6-6; j_call: TRBJ2-5; clone_size: .; d_call: TRBD2; cdr3_nt: TGTGCCAGCAGTACTAGCGTTGGGGGAAAGACCCAGTACTTC; cdr3_aa: CASSTSVGGKTQYF
cdr3_length: 15; v_call: TRBV6-5; j_call: TRBJ2-5; clone_size: .; d_call: TRBD2; cdr3_nt: TGTGCCAGCAGTTACGGACTAGCGGACTGGGAGACCCAGTACTTC; cdr3_aa: CASSYGLADWETQYF
cdr3_length: 15; v_call: TRBV6-5; j_call: TRBJ2-1; clone_size: .; d_call: TRBD1; cdr3_nt: TGTGCCAGCAGTCCGGACAGGTCCCCAGGGAATGAGCAGTTCTTC; cdr3_aa: CASSPDRSPGNEQFF